This TCR beta chain came from a study of early T cells in non-severe SARS-CoV-2 infection. This clonotype has at least ten counts. V lost 5 bases and J 7 bases, leaving 15 bases between the germline ends. The CDR3 contains 15 residues. Germline CDR1 reads MDHEN; CDR2 reads SYDVKM. Unique molecular identifier tags were affixed to discrete cDNA molecules. TCRdb ran MiXCR on the 5' RACE reads and lists one entry per CDR3 protein. The sample lists about 50,000 distinct CDR3 sequences; 12% were seen once. The receptor's source is an adult who was a healthcare worker with PCR-confirmed SARS-CoV-2 infection or an uninfected control (not recorded which). This chain joins TRBV28 and TRBJ1-6; a possible D gene is TRBD1 (6 bases). Here the sequenced sample was whole blood, taken at baseline. The CDR3: CASSPYTGLNSPLHF. CDR3 bases: TGTGCCAGCAGTCCCTACACAGGGCTCAATTCACCCCTCCACTTT. The variable domain in full, completed from reference TRBV28 and TRBJ1-6, reads DVKVTQSSRYLVKRTGEKVFLECVQDMDHENMFWYRQDPGLGLRLIYFSYDVKMKEKGDIPEGYSVSREKKERFSLILESASTNQTSMYLCASSPYTGLNSPLHFGNGTRLTVT.